Following are 10 T cell receptor beta chains from one sample sequenced in a study of cytomegalovirus exposure and HLA in healthy donors. PCR used 60 Vbeta primers and 13 Jbeta primers. Method: immunoSEQ multiplex PCR; TCRdb's copy keeps in-frame clones and lacks some. This sample contains approximately 43,000 clones. The sequencing sample was made of PBMCs. All receptors derive from a young woman in good health and CMV-seronegative.

The chain couples TRBV29-1 to TRBJ2-4; 8 bases are shared with TRBD1. Germline V CDR1 and CDR2: SQVTM, ANQGSEA. This CDR3 spans 14 amino acids. V dropped 6 bases and J dropped 2; count of bases not matched to a gene: 6. The DNA of the CDR3 is TGCAGCGTCGCACTCAGGGGGCCCAAAAACATTCAGTACTTC. Amino acid sequence: CSVALRGPKNIQYF. The whole variable domain, filled in from reference TRBV29-1 and TRBJ2-4, reads SAVISQKPSRDICQRGTSLTIQCQVDSQVTMMFWYRQQPGQSLTLIATANQGSEATYESGFVIDKFPISRPNLTFSTLTVSNMSPEDSSIYLCSVALRGPKNIQYFGAGTRLSVL.

The genes are TRBV6-1 and TRBJ2-7; possibly TRBD1 for D (6 bases). The CDR3 loop spans 15 amino acids. Germline V gives CDR1 MNHNS, CDR2 SASEGT. V was pared by 3 bases and J by 3 bases, with 15 bases between. The DNA for the CDR3 is TGTGCCAGCAGTGACCCTGACAGGATTAGCTACGAGCAGTACTTC. It translates to CASSDPDRISYEQYF.

This clone is called medium-sized based on its frequency. The gene calls are TRBV28 and TRBJ2-1, with 9 nucleotides matching TRBD2. This CDR3 has 14 residues. CDR1 is MDHEN, CDR2 SYDVKM, per germline. J was trimmed by 2 bases and V by 5 bases; bases with no gene match: 1. The CDR3 is CASSVAGAYNEQFF. The CDR3 DNA follows: TGTGCCAGCAGTGTAGCGGGAGCCTACAATGAGCAGTTCTTC.

V gene TRBV6-1 combines with J gene TRBJ2-1, with TRBD1 matching 9 bases. Trimming at V came to 2 bases and at J to 5 bases, leaving 7 bases not matched to a gene. Germline V lookup: CDR1 MNHNS, CDR2 SASEGT. The CDR3 loop spans 16 amino acids. CDR3 in amino acids: CASSEWGQGGNNEQFF. The CDR3 nucleotides are TGTGCCAGCAGTGAATGGGGACAGGGAGGAAACAATGAGCAGTTCTTC.

The chain combines TRBV29-1 with TRBJ2-7; possibly TRBD1 for D (6 bases). Germline V lookup: CDR1 SQVTM, CDR2 ANQGSEA. The CDR3 contains 14 residues. Deletions cut 4 bases from V and 2 bases from J, with 15 bases between. This chain's CDR3 is CSVGYHGQTYEQYF. Written as DNA, the CDR3 is TGCAGCGTTGGTTACCACGGACAGACCTACGAGCAGTACTTC.

The chain couples TRBV19 to TRBJ1-1; D possibly corresponds to TRBD1 (5 bases). There are 16 residues in the CDR3. Per germline, CDR1 LNHDA and CDR2 SQIVND (reference sequence). V shed 3 bases and J shed 6 bases, with 20 bases lying between them. The CDR3 here is CASSIRQRPIWAEAFF. DNA for the CDR3: TGTGCCAGTAGTATTCGACAGAGGCCCATTTGGGCTGAAGCTTTCTTT. Supplemented by reference TRBV19 and TRBJ1-1, the full variable domain reads DGGITQSPKYLFRKEGQNVTLSCEQNLNHDAMYWYRQDPGQGLRLIYYSQIVNDFQKGDIAEGYSVSREKKESFPLTVTSAQKNPTAFYLCASSIRQRPIWAEAFFGQGTRLTVV.

The rearrangement links TRBV18 to TRBJ2-7; 8 bases fit TRBD2. Per germline, CDR1 KGHSH and CDR2 LQKENI. The CDR3 has 19 residues. After removal of 0 bases from V and 2 bases from J, the junction contained 15 bases not matched to a gene. This CDR3 reads CASSPPGRRGGRLPYEQYF. DNA of the CDR3: TGTGCCAGCTCACCACCTGGCCGCCGGGGCGGGAGGCTGCCCTACGAGCAGTACTTC.

The rearrangement joins TRBV4-1 to TRBJ2-1; D is possibly TRBD2 (5 bases). Trimming pared 1 base from V and 6 bases from J, leaving 25 bases between. Germline lookup yields CDR1 MGHRA and CDR2 YSYEKL. This CDR3 spans 19 amino acids. CDR3 residues: CASSQVGFRRTPGSNEQFF. The DNA of the CDR3 is TGCGCCAGCAGCCAAGTGGGTTTCCGGCGGACTCCTGGATCCAATGAGCAGTTCTTC.

The rearrangement uses TRBV6-1 and TRBJ2-6; possible D gene TRBD1, 6 bases. CDR3 length equals 15 residues. The germline CDR1 and CDR2 sequences are MNHNS and SASEGT. Trimming took off 2 bases at V and 4 bases at J, with 9 bases between the two ends. The CDR3 loop is CASSEMGAGANVLTF. CDR3 coding DNA: TGTGCCAGCAGTGAAATGGGGGCCGGGGCCAACGTCCTGACTTTC.

This chain links TRBV14 with TRBJ2-2; 8 bases fit TRBD2. V gave up 2 bases and J gave up 4 bases; unmatched junction bases: 3. This CDR3 is built from 15 residues. Germline V gene data show CDR1 as SGHDN and CDR2 as FVKESK. In nucleotides, the CDR3 is TGTGCCAGCAGCCAACTACTAGCGGCCACCGGGGAGCTGTTTTTT. Protein: CASSQLLAATGELFF.